This is a list of T cell receptor beta chains from one sample in a study of shared clonotypes between healthy human individuals. Sequenced by immunoSEQ multiplex PCR; TCRdb stores in-frame clones only, minus some. The sample has about 590,000 clones; over 95% are singletons. The sample taken for sequencing was naive CD8+ T cells sorted from blood. The receptors derive from a woman between 25 and 40 years old in good health. Each CDR3 is given without its conserved first and last residue. A D gene is named only where the DNA matches it firmly. Expanded clones are given a class, and other clones once, few, many or no size at all.

j_call | v_call | clone_size | d_call | cdr3_aa
TRBJ1-1 | TRBV2 | once | NA | ASSRGSTRGGAF
TRBJ2-5 | TRBV28 | NA | NA | ASSLQGSGDQETQY
TRBJ2-1 | TRBV6-5 | NA | NA | ASRANSEQF
TRBJ1-1 | TRBV6-5 | NA | NA | ASSYGGGPEAF
TRBJ2-1 | TRBV13 | NA | NA | ASSLGTNSRNEQF
TRBJ1-2 | TRBV27 | NA | TRBD1 | ASSSRDRVSLPYGYT
TRBJ2-7 | TRBV4-1 | NA | NA | ASSQDSPGPYEQY
TRBJ2-7 | TRBV21-1 | NA | NA | ASSTGTNSYEQY
TRBJ2-2 | TRBV27 | few | NA | ASSLASANTGELF
TRBJ2-3 | TRBV25-1 | NA | NA | ATLPRRPDTQY
TRBJ2-3 | TRBV10-1 | NA | TRBD2 | ASSELAGPNTDTQY
TRBJ1-2 | TRBV5-6 | NA | TRBD1 | ASNPPPDREFYGYT
TRBJ2-7 | TRBV6-6 | NA | TRBD2 | ASRTSGLEA
TRBJ2-1 | TRBV28 | NA | NA | ASSRQVDEQF
TRBJ2-3 | TRBV7-2 | NA | TRBD1 | ASSLVRGSDKRADTQY
TRBJ2-1 | TRBV9 | NA | TRBD1 | ASSFRQGAMQF
TRBJ2-7 | TRBV5-4 | NA | TRBD2 | ASRSGTSGIMDEQY
TRBJ2-3 | TRBV5-4 | NA | NA | ASSLEDTQY
TRBJ1-2 | TRBV7-2 | NA | NA | ASSLGGILGYGYT
TRBJ2-1 | TRBV28 | NA | TRBD2 | ASSSPSGRGAYNEQF
TRBJ2-1 | TRBV6-6 | once | TRBD2 | ASSPTGRGTHEQF
TRBJ2-7 | TRBV4-2 | NA | NA | ASSPAAGLGGAYEQY
TRBJ2-7 | TRBV2 | NA | TRBD1 | ASSTGTGGSYEQY
TRBJ1-1 | TRBV23-1 | NA | NA | ASRRGPEAF
TRBJ2-3 | TRBV6-6 | NA | TRBD1 | ASSWGTGLQGDTQY
TRBJ2-1 | TRBV6-4 | NA | TRBD1 | ASSLTGGHEQF
TRBJ1-2 | TRBV2 | once | NA | ASSRWDGYT
TRBJ2-7 | TRBV4-1 | NA | NA | ASSQAPLNAPYEQY
TRBJ2-1 | TRBV28 | NA | TRBD1 | ASSNIGQDLYNEQF
TRBJ1-1 | TRBV19 | few | NA | ASTSGPQREAF
TRBJ1-5 | TRBV27 | NA | TRBD1 | ASSLGTGGSNQPQH
TRBJ2-4 | TRBV30 | NA | NA | AWSGSKNIQY
TRBJ2-7 | TRBV28 | NA | NA | ASSLPGVYQRGTYYEQY
TRBJ2-1 | TRBV28 | NA | NA | ASKAGSSYNEQF
TRBJ1-2 | TRBV9 | NA | NA | ASSVAGSPQGDYGYT
TRBJ1-1 | TRBV7-8 | NA | NA | ASSLERGPNTEAF
TRBJ2-7 | TRBV6-5 | NA | TRBD2 | ASSYSQAGSSYEQY
TRBJ2-7 | TRBV19 | NA | NA | ASSIATEAAYEQY
TRBJ1-2 | TRBV27 | NA | TRBD1 | ASSPGQGGTTDGYT
TRBJ2-1 | TRBV7-8 | NA | NA | ASSQIADNEQF
TRBJ1-5 | TRBV11-3 | NA | NA | ASSLEVSGPQH
TRBJ1-2 | TRBV7-2 | NA | NA | ASSLRGGSYGYT